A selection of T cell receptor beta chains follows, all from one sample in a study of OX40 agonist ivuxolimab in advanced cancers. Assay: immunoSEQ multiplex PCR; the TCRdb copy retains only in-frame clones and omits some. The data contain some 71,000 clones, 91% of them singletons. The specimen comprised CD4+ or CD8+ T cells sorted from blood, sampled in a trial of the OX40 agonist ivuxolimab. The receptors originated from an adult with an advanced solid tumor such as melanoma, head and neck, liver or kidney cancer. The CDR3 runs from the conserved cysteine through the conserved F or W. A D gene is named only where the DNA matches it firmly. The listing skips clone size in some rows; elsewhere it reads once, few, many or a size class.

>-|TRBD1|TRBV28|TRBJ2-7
CASSPLQSTTDRAEYEQYF
TGTGCCAGCAGCCCCCTCCAATCTACAACCGACAGGGCGGAATACGAGCAGTACTTC
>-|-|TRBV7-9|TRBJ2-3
CASSTNDAIDTQYF
TGTGCCAGCAGCACAAATGACGCTATTGATACGCAGTATTTT
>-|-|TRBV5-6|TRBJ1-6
CASSLGRQIPLHF
TGTGCCAGCAGCTTGGGAAGACAAATACCCCTCCACTTT
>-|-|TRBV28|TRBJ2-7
CASSLGLSTYEQYF
TGTGCCAGCAGTTTGGGACTTTCAACCTACGAGCAGTACTTC
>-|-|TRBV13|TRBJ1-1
CASSPLTGNTEAFF
TGTGCCAGCAGCCCCCTTACAGGGAACACTGAAGCTTTCTTT
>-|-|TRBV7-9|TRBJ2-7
CASSFLSGSSYEQYF
TGTGCCAGCAGCTTTTTGTCAGGAAGCTCCTACGAGCAGTACTTC
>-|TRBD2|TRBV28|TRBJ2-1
CASSEAGRSYNEQFF
TGTGCCAGCAGTGAAGCGGGACGCTCCTACAATGAGCAGTTCTTC
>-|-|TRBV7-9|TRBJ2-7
CASSFDGEQYF
TGTGCCAGCAGCTTTGATGGGGAGCAGTACTTC
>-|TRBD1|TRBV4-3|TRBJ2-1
CASSQVRDRESSEQFF
TGCGCCAGCAGCCAAGTCCGGGACAGGGAGAGCAGTGAGCAGTTCTTC
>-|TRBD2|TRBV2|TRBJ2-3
CASRAGVAQYF
TGTGCCAGCAGGGCGGGAGTTGCGCAGTATTTT
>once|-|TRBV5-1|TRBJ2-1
CASSQGLTLNEQFF
TGCGCCAGCAGCCAGGGACTTACCCTGAATGAGCAGTTCTTC
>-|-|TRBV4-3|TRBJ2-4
CASSQEARRENIQYF
TGCGCCAGCAGCCAAGAAGCGAGGCGAGAAAACATTCAGTACTTC
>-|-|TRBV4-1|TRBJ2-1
CASSQASGTSYYNEQFF
TGCGCCAGCAGCCAAGCCTCGGGGACTTCTTACTACAATGAGCAGTTCTTC
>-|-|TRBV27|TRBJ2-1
CASSLPTADDEQFF
TGTGCCAGCAGTTTACCAACCGCGGACGATGAGCAGTTCTTC
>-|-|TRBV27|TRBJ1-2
CASSSSRTANYGYTF
TGTGCCAGCAGTTCGAGTCGGACAGCTAACTATGGCTACACCTTC
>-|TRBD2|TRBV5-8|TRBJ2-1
CASSLIGPGTSGRYNEQFF
TGTGCCAGCAGCTTGATCGGGCCCGGGACTAGCGGACGATACAATGAGCAGTTCTTC
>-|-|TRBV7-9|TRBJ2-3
CASSFLVGITDTQYF
TGTGCCAGCAGCTTCCTTGTAGGGATCACAGATACGCAGTATTTT
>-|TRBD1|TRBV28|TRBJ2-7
CASNLDRDEQYF
TGTGCCAGCAACCTCGACAGGGACGAGCAGTACTTC
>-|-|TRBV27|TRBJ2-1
CASSLAGDYNEQFF
TGTGCCAGCAGTTTAGCGGGCGACTACAATGAGCAGTTCTTC
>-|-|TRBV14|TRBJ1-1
CASSSLRGSRTEAFF
TGTGCCAGCAGCTCGCTGCGGGGTTCTAGGACTGAAGCTTTCTTT
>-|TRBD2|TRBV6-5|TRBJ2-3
CASSHSGVSTDTQYF
TGTGCCAGCAGTCATAGCGGGGTCAGCACAGATACGCAGTATTTT
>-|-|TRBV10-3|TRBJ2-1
CAISGGLAFDEQFF
TGTGCCATCAGTGGTGGGCTAGCGTTTGATGAGCAGTTCTTC
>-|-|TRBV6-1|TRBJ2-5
CASPGTELQETQYF
TGTGCCAGCCCTGGGACGGAACTCCAAGAGACCCAGTACTTC
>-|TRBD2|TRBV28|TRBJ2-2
CASSLGGSETGELFF
TGTGCCAGCAGTTTGGGGGGGAGTGAAACCGGGGAGCTGTTTTTT
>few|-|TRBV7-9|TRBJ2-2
CASSLTSVWELFF
TGTGCCAGCAGCCTAACGTCGGTGTGGGAGCTGTTTTTT
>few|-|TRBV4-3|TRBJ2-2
CASSQDRPNTRELFF
TGCGCCAGCAGCCAGGATCGGCCCAATACCCGCGAGCTGTTTTTT
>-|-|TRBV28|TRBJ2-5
CASNRRGAETQYF
TGTGCCAGCAACCGTAGGGGGGCAGAGACCCAGTACTTC
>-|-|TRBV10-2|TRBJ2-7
CASSDGGGSYEQYF
TGCGCCAGCAGTGATGGAGGGGGCTCCTACGAGCAGTACTTC
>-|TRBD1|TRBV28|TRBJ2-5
CASRRIGQGIGETQYF
TGTGCCAGCAGGCGAATCGGACAGGGGATAGGAGAGACCCAGTACTTC
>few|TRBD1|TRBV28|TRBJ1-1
CASSLYAQGAEAFF
TGTGCCAGCAGTTTATACGCCCAGGGGGCTGAAGCTTTCTTT
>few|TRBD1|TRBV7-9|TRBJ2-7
CASSLVGDRNEQYF
TGTGCCAGCAGCTTAGTGGGGGACAGGAACGAGCAGTACTTC
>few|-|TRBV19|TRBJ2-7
CASSPSWRASIQRAYGEQYF
TGTGCCAGTAGTCCCTCCTGGCGGGCATCCATCCAGCGGGCCTACGGCGAGCAGTACTTC
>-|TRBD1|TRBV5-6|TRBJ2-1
CASSRQGAIYNEQFF
TGTGCCAGCAGCCGACAGGGGGCAATCTACAATGAGCAGTTCTTC
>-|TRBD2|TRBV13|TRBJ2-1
CASSLPRLASSNEQFF
TGTGCCAGCAGCTTACCGAGACTAGCTTCGAGCAATGAGCAGTTCTTC
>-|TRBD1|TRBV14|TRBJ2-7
CASSPGQFYEQYF
TGTGCCAGCAGCCCGGGACAGTTCTACGAGCAGTACTTC
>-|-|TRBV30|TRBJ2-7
CAWSGTVSYEQYF
TGTGCCTGGAGTGGGACTGTTTCCTACGAGCAGTACTTC
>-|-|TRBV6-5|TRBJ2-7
CASSYTENYEQYF
TGTGCCAGCAGTTACACTGAAAACTACGAGCAGTACTTC
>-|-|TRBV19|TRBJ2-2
CASSIVGGAGELFF
TGTGCCAGTAGTATAGTAGGAGGGGCCGGGGAGCTGTTTTTT
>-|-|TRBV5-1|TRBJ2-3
CASSFGDSSYDTQYF
TGCGCCAGCAGCTTCGGGGATTCCTCTTACGATACGCAGTATTTT
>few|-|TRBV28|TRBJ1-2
CASSPQGWRGYTF
TGTGCCAGCAGCCCACAGGGTTGGAGGGGCTACACCTTC
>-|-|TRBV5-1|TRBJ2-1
CASSLANNEQFF
TGCGCCAGCAGCTTGGCAAACAATGAGCAGTTCTTC
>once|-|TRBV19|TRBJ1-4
CASRRGNEKLFF
TGTGCCAGTAGACGGGGAAATGAAAAACTGTTTTTT
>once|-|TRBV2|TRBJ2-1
CASSEGLANSDEQFF
TGTGCCAGCAGTGAGGGGCTAGCGAATAGCGATGAGCAGTTCTTC
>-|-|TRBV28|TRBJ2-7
CASNPSQLSYEQYF
TGTGCCAGCAACCCATCCCAGCTCTCTTACGAGCAGTACTTC
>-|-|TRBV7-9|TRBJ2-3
CASSLVGPDTQYF
TGTGCCAGCAGCTTAGTGGGCCCAGATACGCAGTATTTT
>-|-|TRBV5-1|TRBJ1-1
CASSPGTALNTEAFF
TGCGCCAGCAGCCCGGGGACGGCCTTGAACACTGAAGCTTTCTTT
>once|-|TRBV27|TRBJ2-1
CASTALEGNEQFF
TGTGCCAGCACTGCCCTAGAGGGTAATGAGCAGTTCTTC
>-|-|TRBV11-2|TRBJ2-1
CASSLPPPDEQFF
TGTGCCAGCAGCTTACCTCCCCCGGATGAGCAGTTCTTC